The 16 T cell receptor beta chains below come from one sample, sequenced in a study of regulatory T cells in long-lasting Graves disease. The time point: newly diagnosed GD, antithyroid drugs for less than 3 months. Following extraction of RNA from PBMCs, that RNA was used to make the TCR library. With iRepertoire HTBI primers and Arm-PCR of CDR3 regions, TCR beta libraries were built. TCRdb recomputed calls from the multiplex PCR reads with MiXCR, one row per CDR3 protein. Of approximately 460,000 distinct CDR3 sequences listed, roughly 15% were seen once; the top ten hold around a tenth. This sample was shared with a second study, whose subject was T cells in Graves' hyperthyroidism and ophthalmopathy.

The source material was peripheral blood mononuclear cells (PBMCs), sampled at new diagnosis, from a patient treated with antithyroid drugs. All receptors come from a woman aged 25 to 45 with Graves disease.

This clonotype was seen many times. The rearrangement uses TRBV28 and TRBJ2-5; D remains unclear. Germline CDR1 and CDR2: MDHEN and SYDVKM. V was pared by 3 bases and J by 2 bases, with 10 bases between. The CDR3 spans 14 residues. The CDR3 sequence: CASSFVSRQETQYF. The CDR3 nucleotides read TGTGCCAGCAGTTTCGTTTCCAGGCAAGAGACCCAGTACTTC.

This clonotype was observed a single time. The chain links TRBV7-2 to TRBJ2-1; D perhaps matches TRBD1 (5 bases). Trimming took off 5 bases at V and 10 bases at J, with 12 bases between the two ends. The germline V gene encodes CDR1 SGHTA and CDR2 FQGNSA. The length of the CDR3 is 12 residues. DNA for the CDR3: TGTGCCAGCAGCCAGGGCCAGTGGGAGCAGTTCTTC. Translation: CASSQGQWEQFF. The whole variable domain, filled in from reference TRBV7-2 and TRBJ2-1, reads GAGVSQSPSNKVTEKGKDVELRCDPISGHTALYWYRQSLGQGLEFLIYFQGNSAPDKSGLPSDRFSAERTGGSVSTLTIQRTQQEDSAVYLCASSQGQWEQFFGPGTRLTVL.

As concerns this clonotype: Relative to the germline gene, one junction end is altered; a read error may explain this. The CDR3 DNA reads as TGTGCCAGCATCCCCGCAGGGCCCTATCTCACCGGGGAGCTGCTTTTT. This translates into CASIPAGPYLTGELLF. The chain is built from TRBV28 and TRBJ2-2; the D call may be TRBD1 or TRBD2 (5 bases each). Looked up from germline, CDR1 is MDHEN and CDR2 is SYDVKM. This CDR3 region has 16 residues. The full variable domain, with the rest looked up from reference TRBV28 and TRBJ2-2, is DVKVTQSSRYLVKRTGEKVFLECVQDMDHENMFWYRQDPGLGLRLIYFSYDVKMKEKGDIPEGYSVSREKKERFSLILESASTNQTSMYLCASIPAGPYLTGELLFGEGSRLTVL.

A remark on this clonotype: Possible read error: a much larger clone is one base away. The CDR3 does not end in the conserved phenylalanine or tryptophan, so this is likely a read error. The rearrangement joins TRBV30 to TRBJ1-3; no definite D call. Germline V gives CDR1 GTSNPN, CDR2 SVGIG (reference sequence). V was cut by 0 bases and J by 0 bases, with 12 bases left in between. The CDR3 runs to 16 residues. CDR3 in amino acids: CAWSVTRTASGNTIYS. DNA of the CDR3: TGTGCCTGGAGTGTAACACGAACAGCCTCTGGAAACACCATATATTCT.

This clonotype was seen at least ten times. This sequence joins TRBV2 and TRBJ2-1; 10 bases map to TRBD2. Germline V gives CDR1 SNHLY, CDR2 FYNNEI. The CDR3 loop spans 16 amino acids. The trim removed 6 bases at V and 9 bases at J, leaving 14 bases unmatched. The DNA for the CDR3 is TGTGCCAGCAGGAAAGGGGGTAGCGGGAGGATCACTGAGCAGTTCTTC. This encodes CASRKGGSGRITEQFF.

This clonotype has a handful of counts. This sequence may be a read error, since a much larger clone differs from it by one base. The chain combines TRBV14 with TRBJ1-1, with D unresolved. V shed 4 bases and J shed 3 bases, with 3 bases lying between them. This CDR3 is built from 11 residues. Germline lookup yields CDR1 SGHDN and CDR2 FVKESK. The CDR3 nucleotides read TGTGCCAGCAGCCCGCACACTGAAGCTTTCTTT. It codes for CASSPHTEAFF.

This clonotype was seen more than once but under ten times. J is TRBJ1-1 and V is TRBV10-3; D is possibly TRBD1 (6 bases). The germline CDR1 and CDR2 sequences are ENHRY and SYGVKD. Trimming removed 0 bases from V and 1 base from J, with 9 bases in between. The CDR3 has 15 amino acids. CDR3 in DNA: TGTGCCATCAGTGAGTCGGGGGGCAAGAACACTGAAGCTTTCTTT. It is translated as CAISESGGKNTEAFF.

This clonotype was counted at least ten times. The V gene is TRBV6-2 or TRBV6-3, the J gene TRBJ2-5; D perhaps matches TRBD1 (5 bases). Germline lookup yields CDR1 MNHEY and CDR2 SVGEGT. The V end lost 4 bases, the J end lost 0 bases, and 9 bases lay between the germline ends. CDR3 length: 14 amino acids. For the CDR3, the DNA is TGTGCCAGCAGTTCGTACAGGTACCAAGAGACCCAGTACTTC. This sequence encodes CASSSYRYQETQYF.

This clonotype showed up just a few times. This chain connects TRBV30 to TRBJ1-1; D is ambiguous. There are 16 residues in the CDR3. Germline CDR1 reads GTSNPN; CDR2 reads SVGIG (reference sequence). Between the trimmed V and J ends, which lost 0 bases and 2 bases, there was a span of 16 bases. This CDR3 reads CAWSVVGRYQNTEAFF. DNA of the CDR3: TGTGCCTGGAGTGTGGTAGGGAGGTACCAAAACACTGAAGCTTTCTTT. The full variable domain, its missing parts supplied by reference TRBV30 and TRBJ1-1, is SQTIHQWPATLVQPVGSPLSLECTVEGTSNPNLYWYRQAAGRGLQLLFYSVGIGQISSEVPQNLSASRPQDRQFILSSKKLLLSDSGFYLCAWSVVGRYQNTEAFFGQGTRLTVV.

This clonotype appeared many times. It is unclear where the CDR3 begins or ends on the DNA, so no DNA is shown, and the CDR3 is as TCRdb lists it. The chain employs TRBV28 and TRBJ1-4; the DNA was not compared with TRBD1, the D call given in the table. Germline V gene data show CDR1 as MDHEN and CDR2 as SYDVKM. Both ends counted, the CDR3 spans 16 residues. The CDR3 reads CASSTSGQGSNEKLFF.

This clonotype has just a few counts. An end of the junction differs from the germline gene, which may be a read error. V usage is TRBV18 and J usage is TRBJ2-7; D remains unclear. The CDR3 is 11 residues long. Germline loops: CDR1 KGHSH, CDR2 LQKENI. The CDR3 protein is CASSPLYEQCF. Written as DNA, the CDR3 is TGTGCCAGCTCACCCCTCTACGAGCAGTGCTTC. The entire variable domain, with the rest obtained from reference TRBV18 and TRBJ2-7, is as follows: NAGVMQNPRHLVRRRGQEARLRCSPMKGHSHVYWYRQLPEEGLKFMVYLQKENIIDESGMPKERFSAEFPKEGPSILRIQQVVRGDSAAYFCASSPLYEQCFGPGTRLTVT.

This clonotype was observed many times. The chain has TRBV11-2 and TRBJ2-3; TRBD2 matches 9 bases. With V trimmed by 1 base and J by 5 bases, 4 bases remained unmatched. The CDR3 spans 15 residues. Germline loops: CDR1 SGHAT, CDR2 FQNNGV. CDR3 sequence reads: CASSLGGRAGDTQYF. For the CDR3, the DNA is TGTGCCAGCAGCTTAGGCGGGAGGGCCGGAGATACGCAGTATTTT.

This clonotype was seen many times. The chain employs TRBV20-1 and TRBJ2-7; D is ambiguous. V was cut by 1 base and J by 0 bases, with 10 bases left in between. Germline V gives CDR1 DFQATT, CDR2 SNEGSKA (reference sequence). There are 14 residues in the CDR3. For the CDR3, the DNA is TGCAGTGCTAGAGCCCTGACGGTCTCCTACGAGCAGTACTTC. It yields the protein CSARALTVSYEQYF.

The rearrangement links TRBV20-1 to TRBJ1-3, with a possible D match to TRBD1 (6 bases). CDR1 and CDR2 from the germline V gene are DFQATT and SNEGSKA (reference sequence). Trimming left V 6 bases short and J 3 bases short, with 12 bases between. The CDR3 totals 13 residues. The CDR3 DNA is TGCAGTGCGGAATACAGGGATGGAAACACCATATATTTT. Translated: CSAEYRDGNTIYF.

A word on this clonotype: A far larger clone is just one base off, so this is likely a read error. The CDR3 DNA follows: TGTGCCAGCCAGCGACAGGGGGCCTACGAGCAGTTCTTC. This codes for CASQRQGAYEQFF. The chain is built from TRBV2 and TRBJ2-1; 10 bases agree with TRBD1. The V gene end was trimmed by 8 bases and the J gene end by 10 bases; junction bases not matched to a gene: 8. The CDR3 extends over 13 amino acids. In germline, CDR1 is SNHLY, CDR2 FYNNEI.

The sample holds many counts of this clonotype. The chain has TRBV20-1 and TRBJ2-7, with TRBD2 identical over 11 bases. Germline loops: CDR1 DFQATT, CDR2 SNEGSKA (reference sequence). CDR3 size: 16 residues. Trimming at V came to 0 bases and at J to 6 bases, leaving 10 bases not matched to a gene. In DNA form, the CDR3 reads TGCAGTGCTAGAGAGGGAGGTAGCGGGAGGGGTGTCGAGCAGTACTTC. Translated, it gives CSAREGGSGRGVEQYF.